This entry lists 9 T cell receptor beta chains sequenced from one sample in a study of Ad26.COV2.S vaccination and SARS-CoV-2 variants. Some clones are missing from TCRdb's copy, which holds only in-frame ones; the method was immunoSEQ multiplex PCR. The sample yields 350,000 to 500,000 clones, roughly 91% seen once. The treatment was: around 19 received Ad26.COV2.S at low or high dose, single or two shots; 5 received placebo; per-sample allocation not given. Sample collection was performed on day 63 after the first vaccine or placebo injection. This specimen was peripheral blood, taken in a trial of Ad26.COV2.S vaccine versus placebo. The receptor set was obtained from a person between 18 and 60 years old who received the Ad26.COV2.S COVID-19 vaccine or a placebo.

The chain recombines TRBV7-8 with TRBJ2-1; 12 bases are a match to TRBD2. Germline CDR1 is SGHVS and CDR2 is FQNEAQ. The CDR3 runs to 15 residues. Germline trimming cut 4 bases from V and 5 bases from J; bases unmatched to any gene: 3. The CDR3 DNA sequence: TGTGCCAGCAGCTCCGGACTAGCGGGAAACAATGAGCAGTTCTTC. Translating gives CASSSGLAGNNEQFF.

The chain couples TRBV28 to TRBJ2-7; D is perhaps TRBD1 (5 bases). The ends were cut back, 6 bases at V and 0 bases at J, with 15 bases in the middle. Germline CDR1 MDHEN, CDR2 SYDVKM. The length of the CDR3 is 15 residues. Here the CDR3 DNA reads TGTGCCAGCAGCTTACAGGCTCCTTACTCCTACGAGCAGTACTTC. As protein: CASSLQAPYSYEQYF.

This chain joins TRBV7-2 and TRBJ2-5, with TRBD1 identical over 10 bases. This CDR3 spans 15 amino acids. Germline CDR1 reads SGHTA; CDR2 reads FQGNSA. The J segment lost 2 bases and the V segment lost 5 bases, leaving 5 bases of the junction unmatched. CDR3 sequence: CASSIRDRGQETQYF. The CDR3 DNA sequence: TGTGCCAGCAGCATAAGGGACAGGGGTCAAGAGACCCAGTACTTC.

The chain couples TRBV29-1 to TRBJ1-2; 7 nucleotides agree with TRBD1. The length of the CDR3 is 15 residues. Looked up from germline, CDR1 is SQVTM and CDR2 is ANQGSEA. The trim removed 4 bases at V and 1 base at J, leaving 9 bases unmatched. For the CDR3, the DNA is TGCAGCGTTGGGGCGAGGGGACAGCTTAACTATGGCTACACCTTC. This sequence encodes CSVGARGQLNYGYTF.

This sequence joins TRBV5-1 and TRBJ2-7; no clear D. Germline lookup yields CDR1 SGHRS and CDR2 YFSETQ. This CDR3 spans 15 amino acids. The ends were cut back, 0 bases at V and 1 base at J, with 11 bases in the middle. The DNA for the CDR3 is TGCGCCAGCAGCTTGGCCAGCAGTGTTTCCTACGAGCAGTACTTC. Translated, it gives CASSLASSVSYEQYF.

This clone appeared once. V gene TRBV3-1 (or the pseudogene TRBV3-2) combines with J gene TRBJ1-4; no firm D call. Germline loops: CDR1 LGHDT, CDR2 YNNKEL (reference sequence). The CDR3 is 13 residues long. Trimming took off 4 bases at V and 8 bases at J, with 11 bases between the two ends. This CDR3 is CASSPPSEEKLFF. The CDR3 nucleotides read TGTGCCAGCAGCCCCCCGTCAGAAGAAAAACTGTTTTTT.

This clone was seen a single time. The CDR3 coding sequence is TGTGCCAGCAGTGAAAGGGGTAACAATGAGCAGTTCTTC. Its translation: CASSERGNNEQFF. V usage is TRBV2 and J usage is TRBJ2-1, with D possibly matching TRBD1 (5 bases). Germline CDR1 reads SNHLY; CDR2 reads FYNNEI. Deletions cut 2 bases from V and 5 bases from J, with 7 bases between. This CDR3 has 13 amino acids.

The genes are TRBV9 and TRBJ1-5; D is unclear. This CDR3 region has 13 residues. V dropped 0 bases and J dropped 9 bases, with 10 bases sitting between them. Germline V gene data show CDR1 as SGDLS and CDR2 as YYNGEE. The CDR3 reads CASSVESGRPQHF. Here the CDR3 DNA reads TGTGCCAGCAGCGTAGAATCAGGCCGGCCCCAGCATTTT.

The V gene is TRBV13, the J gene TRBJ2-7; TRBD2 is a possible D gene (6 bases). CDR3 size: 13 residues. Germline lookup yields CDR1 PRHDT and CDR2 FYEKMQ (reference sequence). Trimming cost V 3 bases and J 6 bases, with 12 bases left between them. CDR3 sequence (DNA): TGTGCCAGCAGCTTTCGGAGGGGCCTCGAGCAGTACTTC. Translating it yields CASSFRRGLEQYF.